Each of the 21 T cell receptor delta chains below was sequenced from the same sample in a study of Vδ1+ human thymocytes. These TCRs' antigens remain unknown. RNA was extracted from the cells and then reverse transcribed. The CDR3 regions were amplified by multiplex PCR from V-gene primers to a constant-region primer. TCRdb reprocessed the multiplex PCR reads through CATT. The sample lists 54,000 or so delta-chain clones, 15% occurring once. Overall study results and limits: Thymic TRG and TRD repertoires appeared highly polyclonal.

Sequenced: Vdelta1+ gamma-delta thymocytes from the thymus. Subset noted: FACS-sorted CD3+ TCRalphabeta- TCRVdelta1+ TCRVdelta2- thymocytes. These receptors were obtained from a boy under two years old who had congenital heart surgery.

This clone was seen a few times. The chain uses TRDV1 and TRDJ1; 11 bases are a match to TRDD3. Germline CDR1 is TSWWSYY and CDR2 is QGS. After removal of 1 base from V and 5 bases from J, the junction contained 24 bases not matched to a gene. The CDR3 is made up of 22 amino acids. The CDR3 bases are TGTGCTCTTGGGGAACGATGTACCCGACACCGTTGGGGGATACGTTTCAGGGATAAACTCATCTTT. Its protein is CALGERCTRHRWGIRFRDKLIF.

This clone was observed a handful of times. J is TRDJ1 and V is TRDV1; a weak D match, TRDD2 (8 bases). Germline CDR1 is TSWWSYY and CDR2 is QGS. This CDR3 contains 18 residues. V gave up 6 bases and J gave up 3 bases, with 26 bases separating them. The CDR3 spells CALGPGFLPSTGADKLIF. Written as DNA, the CDR3 is TGTGCTCTTGGCCCTGGCTTCCTACCGTCTACTGGGGCCGATAAACTCATCTTT.

This clone was observed a handful of times. This may be a read error, as it is one base from a much larger clone. The chain has TRDV2 and TRDJ1; D unresolved. This CDR3 is 16 amino acids long. CDR1 and CDR2 from the germline V gene are GEAIGNYY and EKD. CDR3 loop: CACDTVNSGYTGKLIF. The CDR3 region has the DNA TGTGCCTGTGACACCGTAAACTCGGGGTACACCGGTAAACTCATCTTT.

The chain links TRDV1 to TRDJ1; 8 nucleotides agree with TRDD3. Germline V lookup: CDR1 TSWWSYY, CDR2 QGS. V shed 1 base and J 0 bases; nucleotides not matched to a gene: 10. CDR3 size: 18 residues. The CDR3 region has the DNA TGTGCTCTTGGGGAACCCCCGTACTGGGGGTCTCACACCGATAAACTCATCTTT. As protein: CALGEPPYWGSHTDKLIF.

The chain couples TRDV1 to TRDJ1; tentatively, D is TRDD2 (5 bases). Trimming pared 2 bases from V and 2 bases from J, leaving 21 bases between. The germline gives CDR1 TSWWSYY, CDR2 QGS. The CDR3 covers 18 residues. The CDR3 spells CALGESFIPLYRTDKLIF. CDR3 sequence (DNA): TGTGCTCTTGGGGAATCCTTCATTCCGTTATACCGTACCGATAAACTCATCTTT.

This clone was counted only a few times. V usage is TRDV1 and J usage is TRDJ1; D remains ambiguous. Trimming stripped 4 bases from V and 7 bases from J, with 28 bases between. The CDR3 contains 18 residues. Germline V gives CDR1 TSWWSYY, CDR2 QGS. CDR3 residues: CALGGSGLIPVPRGKLIF. For the CDR3, the DNA is TGTGCTCTTGGGGGCTCCGGACTCATACCTGTTCCCAGGGGTAAACTCATCTTT.

V is TRDV1 and J is TRDJ1; D is uncertain. There are 15 residues in the CDR3. Trimming pared 4 bases from V and 0 bases from J, leaving 12 bases between. Looked up from germline, CDR1 is TSWWSYY and CDR2 is QGS. Here the CDR3 reads CALGGRTRDTDKLIF. Here the CDR3 DNA reads TGTGCTCTTGGGGGCAGGACGCGGGACACCGATAAACTCATCTTT.

The chain combines TRDV1 with TRDJ1; 11 nucleotides agree with TRDD3. The length of the CDR3 is 25 residues. Losses at the gene ends were 1 base for V and 3 bases for J; bases not matched to a gene: 31. Germline-derived CDR1 and CDR2 are TSWWSYY and QGS. The CDR3 coding sequence is TGTGCTCTTGGGGAACCGCTCTATGAAGCCGGCCAAATACCTTACTGGGGGATAGTTCCCGATAAACTCATCTTT. It yields the protein CALGEPLYEAGQIPYWGIVPDKLIF.

V gene TRDV1 combines with J gene TRDJ1; D unresolved. The CDR3 is 15 amino acids. Germline values: CDR1 TSWWSYY, CDR2 QGS. Trimming removed 1 base at V and 3 bases at J, with 12 bases between. The CDR3 DNA is TGTGCTCTTGGGGAACGGCGGCGTTCCGCCGATAAACTCATCTTT. Residues: CALGERRRSADKLIF.

In this sample, this clone turned up a few times. V gene TRDV1 combines with J gene TRDJ1; 13 bases map to TRDD3. The CDR3 has 19 amino acids. V lost 5 bases, J lost 2 bases, and 14 bases stayed unmatched. From germline, CDR1 is TSWWSYY and CDR2 QGS. CDR3 amino acids: CALGKGLVLGDTRTDKLIF. The CDR3 bases are TGTGCTCTTGGGAAGGGATTGGTACTGGGGGATACGCGGACCGATAAACTCATCTTT.

This clone has only a few counts. The chain combines TRDV1 with TRDJ1; D perhaps matches TRDD2 (5 bases). Germline loops: CDR1 TSWWSYY, CDR2 QGS. V was clipped by 0 bases and J by 8 bases, with 13 bases between them. The CDR3 spans 14 residues. The CDR3: CALGELNLLRKLIF. CDR3 DNA: TGTGCTCTTGGGGAACTTAACCTACTGAGGAAACTCATCTTT.

The chain is built from TRDV1 and TRDJ1, with 9 positions matching TRDD3. The length of the CDR3 is 21 residues. Germline assignment: CDR1 TSWWSYY and CDR2 QGS. The V gene end was trimmed by 0 bases and the J gene end by 0 bases; junction bases not matched to a gene: 17. CDR3 bases: TGTGCTCTTGGGGAACTAGAGGGGCCCACCTGGGGGATTTCTCACACCGATAAACTCATCTTT. Translated, it gives CALGELEGPTWGISHTDKLIF.

This chain links TRDV1 with TRDJ1; D is undetermined. Trimming took off 0 bases at V and 0 bases at J, with 8 bases between the two ends. There are 15 residues in the CDR3. The V gene's germline CDR1 is TSWWSYY and CDR2 QGS. The CDR3 loop reads CALGELITYTDKLIF. In nucleotides, the CDR3 is TGTGCTCTTGGGGAACTAATCACGTACACCGATAAACTCATCTTT.

The chain combines TRDV1 with TRDJ1, with D possibly being TRDD2 (5 bases). Germline V CDR1 and CDR2: TSWWSYY, QGS. CDR3 size: 15 residues. Trimming pared 3 bases from V and 8 bases from J, leaving 19 bases between. The DNA for the CDR3 is TGTGCTCTTGGGGACATCCTAGCTATGCCCTTAAAACTCATCTTT. This encodes CALGDILAMPLKLIF.

V is TRDV1 and J is TRDJ1; D uncertain. Germline-derived CDR1 and CDR2 are TSWWSYY and QGS. V lost 4 bases to trimming and J lost 7 bases, with 22 bases between them. There are 16 residues in the CDR3. The CDR3 nucleotides are TGTGCTCTTGGGGTACGAGGAGGGTACGTTGTGGCTAAACTCATCTTT. As protein: CALGVRGGYVVAKLIF.

J is TRDJ1 and V is TRDV1; 13 nucleotides line up with TRDD3. This CDR3 region has 18 residues. The germline V gene encodes CDR1 TSWWSYY and CDR2 QGS. The V segment lost 4 bases and the J segment 2 bases; nucleotides outside the gene matches: 10. The CDR3 is CALGGLPNWGIRTDKLIF. The CDR3, as DNA: TGTGCTCTTGGGGGCCTTCCCAACTGGGGGATACGGACCGATAAACTCATCTTT.

This clone was recorded a few times. The chain has TRDV1 and TRDJ1, with 8 bases lining up with TRDD3. The V gene's germline CDR1 is TSWWSYY and CDR2 QGS. Germline trimming cut 5 bases from V and 1 base from J; bases unmatched to any gene: 9. The CDR3 runs 16 residues. The DNA of the CDR3 is TGTGCTCTTGGGCCCCAGGGGATACAAGGCACCGATAAACTCATCTTT. This codes for CALGPQGIQGTDKLIF.

The sample holds a few counts of this clone. The gene calls are TRDV1 and TRDJ1; D perhaps matches TRDD3 (6 bases). CDR3 size: 21 residues. V was clipped by 0 bases and J by 2 bases, with 28 bases between them. The V gene's germline CDR1 is TSWWSYY and CDR2 QGS. DNA for the CDR3: TGTGCTCTTGGGGAACTAGGGGCCTACCGTTACTGGGAAGAGTGGACCGATAAACTCATCTTT. Translation: CALGELGAYRYWEEWTDKLIF.

This clone was detected a few times. The gene calls are TRDV1 and TRDJ1; 13 bases are a match to TRDD3. The germline CDR1 and CDR2 sequences are TSWWSYY and QGS. This CDR3 contains 20 residues. J lost 1 base, V lost 8 bases, and 19 bases had no gene match. CDR3 sequence reads: CALIEKYWGIRGVGTDKLIF. In DNA form, the CDR3 reads TGTGCTCTTATTGAAAAGTACTGGGGGATACGCGGGGTCGGCACCGATAAACTCATCTTT.

The chain carries TRDV1 and TRDJ1; D ambiguous. Trimming took 7 bases from V and 0 from J, leaving 15 bases between them. CDR1 TSWWSYY and CDR2 QGS come from the germline V gene. This CDR3 is 15 amino acids long. The chain's CDR3 is CALDRGGAYTDKLIF. In DNA, the CDR3 is TGTGCTCTTGACCGCGGCGGGGCGTACACCGATAAACTCATCTTT.

This clone was seen only a few times. The chain carries TRDV1 and TRDJ1, with TRDD3 matching 13 bases. Germline CDR1 and CDR2: TSWWSYY and QGS. The CDR3 covers 18 residues. Trimming took 3 bases from V and 3 from J; bases not matched to a gene: 10. CDR3 DNA: TGTGCTCTTGGGGACTTGCTTCCTACTGGGGGATACGCCGATAAACTCATCTTT. It encodes CALGDLLPTGGYADKLIF.